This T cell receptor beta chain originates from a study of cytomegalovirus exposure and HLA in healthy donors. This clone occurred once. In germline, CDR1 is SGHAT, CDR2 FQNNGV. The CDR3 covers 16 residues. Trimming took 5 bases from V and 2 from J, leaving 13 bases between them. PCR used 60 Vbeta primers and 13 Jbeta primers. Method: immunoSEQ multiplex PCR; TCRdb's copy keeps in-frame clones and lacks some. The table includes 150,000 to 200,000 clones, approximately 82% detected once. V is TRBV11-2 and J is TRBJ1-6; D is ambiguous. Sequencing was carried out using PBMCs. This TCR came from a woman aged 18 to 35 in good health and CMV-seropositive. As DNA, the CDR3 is TGTGCCAGCAGCACCCTCCCGCGGGCCTATAATTCACCCCTCCACTTT. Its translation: CASSTLPRAYNSPLHF.